Each of the 14 T cell receptor beta chains below was sequenced from the same sample in a study of identical twins. One entry per CDR3 protein, called by TCRdb with MiXCR from the 5' RACE reads. The table records more than 650,000 distinct CDR3 sequences, roughly 6% of them present only once. Specimen: naive T cells sorted from blood. Every receptor here comes from a man younger than 35 in good health.

The CDR3 reads CASILRMDTQYF. CDR3 DNA sequence: TGTGCCAGCATACTTAGAATGGATACGCAGTATTTT. The genes are TRBV7-2 and TRBJ2-3; D unclear. The V end lost 7 bases, the J end lost 6 bases, and 11 bases lay between the germline ends. CDR1 and CDR2 (germline): SGHTA, FQGNSA. The CDR3 spans 12 residues.

The sample holds a few counts of this clonotype. The rearrangement joins TRBV27 to TRBJ2-5, with a tentative D call TRBD2 (5 bases). Germline V gene data show CDR1 as MNHEY and CDR2 as SMNVEV (reference sequence). The CDR3 runs to 13 residues. The V and J ends lost 4 bases and 7 bases respectively, with 13 bases between them. This CDR3 reads CASSSKAAGTQYF. The CDR3, as DNA: TGTGCCAGCAGTTCTAAGGCCGCGGGGACCCAGTACTTC.

This clonotype has only a few counts. The chain is built from TRBV29-1 and TRBJ2-5; TRBD2 aligns across 7 bases. With 6 bases clipped from V and 4 bases from J, the junction kept 5 bases outside the gene matches. Germline values: CDR1 SQVTM, CDR2 ANQGSEA. There are 12 residues in the CDR3. Here the CDR3 reads CSVGGIGETQYF. The DNA for the CDR3 is TGCAGCGTGGGAGGGATAGGAGAGACCCAGTACTTC.

Concerning this clonotype itself: Since a much larger clone is just one base distant, this may be a read error. The chain joins TRBV29-1 to TRBJ2-3; D may be TRBD1 (6 bases). Per germline, CDR1 SQVTM and CDR2 ANQGSEA. This CDR3 region has 14 residues. This chain's CDR3 is CSVRAGELTDTQFF. In DNA form, the CDR3 reads TGCAGCGTACGAGCAGGGGAACTTACAGATACGCAGTTTTTT.

As concerns this clonotype: A much larger clone differs from this one at a single base, so this may be a read error. The chain joins TRBV5-1 to TRBJ1-1; TRBD1 might be the D (5 bases). The germline V gene has CDR1 SGHRS and CDR2 YFSETQ. Trimming took off 0 bases at V and 9 bases at J, with 21 bases between the two ends. The CDR3 is made up of 16 amino acids. In DNA, the CDR3 is TGCGCCAGCAGCTTGGAGACAGCCACAAGTAATACTCAAGCTTTCTTT. This encodes CASSLETATSNTQAFF.

The chain has TRBV7-9 and TRBJ2-1; 11 bases map to TRBD2. The CDR3 length is 16 residues. V lost 2 bases, J lost 3 bases, and 3 bases stayed unmatched. Germline V gene sequence: CDR1 SEHNR, CDR2 FQNEAQ (reference sequence). The CDR3 coding sequence is TGTGCCAGCAGCTTAACTAGCGGGAGCCTCTACAATGAGCAGTTCTTC. Translated, it gives CASSLTSGSLYNEQFF.

This clonotype was detected many times. The CDR3 loop reads CSADVSSTDTQYF. The CDR3 region has the DNA TGCAGTGCAGACGTCTCTAGCACAGATACGCAGTATTTT. The chain combines TRBV20-1 with TRBJ2-3; D gene unclear. CDR3 length equals 13 residues. Germline values: CDR1 DFQATT, CDR2 SNEGSKA (reference sequence). V lost 6 bases and J 0 bases, leaving 10 bases between the germline ends.

Ten or more counts support this clonotype. The chain recombines TRBV12-3 or TRBV12-4 with TRBJ2-7; perhaps TRBD1 as D (6 bases). This CDR3 has 15 amino acids. Trimming stripped 5 bases from V and 5 bases from J, with 19 bases between. The CDR3 DNA is TGTGCCAGCAGTCTCCAAATTGGGACATTCCACGAGCAGTACTTC. Translated: CASSLQIGTFHEQYF.

The rearrangement links TRBV20-1 to TRBJ2-5; 8 nucleotides line up with TRBD2. The CDR3 is 15 amino acids. Germline assignment: CDR1 DFQATT and CDR2 SNEGSKA (reference sequence). With V trimmed by 3 bases and J by 4 bases, 10 bases remained unmatched. The CDR3 loop reads CSASPYREGRETQYF. For the CDR3, the DNA is TGCAGTGCTAGCCCCTACCGGGAGGGCCGAGAGACCCAGTACTTC.

This clonotype was detected many times. The chain links TRBV27 to TRBJ2-7, with D possibly being TRBD1 or TRBD2 (5 bases each). V lost 3 bases and J 3 bases, leaving 9 bases between the germline ends. The CDR3 consists of 13 residues. Per the germline V gene, CDR1 is MNHEY and CDR2 is SMNVEV (reference sequence). The CDR3 DNA reads as TGTGCCAGCAGTTTCGGGGCGCGCTACGAGCAGTACGTC. It codes for CASSFGARYEQYV.

The genes are TRBV11-2 and TRBJ2-3; perhaps D is TRBD1 or TRBD2 (5 bases each). Deletions cut 6 bases from V and 1 base from J, with 14 bases between. CDR1 and CDR2 from the germline V gene are SGHAT and FQNNGV. CDR3 size: 15 residues. In nucleotides, the CDR3 is TGTGCCAGCAGTTACCGGGACCCACGCACAGATACGCAGTATTTT. Residues: CASSYRDPRTDTQYF.

At least ten counts were recorded for this clonotype. At one boundary the junction diverges from the germline segment, which might be a read error. The rearrangement uses TRBV20-1 and TRBJ1-4, with a tentative D call TRBD1 (6 bases). Per the germline V gene, CDR1 is DFQATT and CDR2 is SNEGSKA (reference sequence). The length of the CDR3 is 10 residues. CDR3: CSARFDRMVF. The CDR3, as DNA: TGCAGTGCTCGCTTTGACAGGATGGTTTTT.

The table lists this clonotype with many counts. This chain connects TRBV12-3 or TRBV12-4 to TRBJ2-6; no reliable D call. V lost 2 bases to trimming and J lost 0 bases, with 5 bases between them. The CDR3 runs 15 residues. The CDR3 region has the DNA TGTGCCAGCAGTTTATTGAACTCTGGGGCCAACGTCCTGACTTTC. Its protein is CASSLLNSGANVLTF.

This clonotype was picked up many times. The gene calls are TRBV11-1 and TRBJ2-1, with 7 bases matching TRBD1. CDR1 and CDR2 from the germline V gene are SGHAT and FQDESV (reference sequence). Trimming cost V 3 bases and J 3 bases; bases outside gene matches: 17. There are 19 residues in the CDR3. The CDR3 DNA reads as TGTGCCAGCAGCTTTTACACACATGACAGGGACATTTACTACAATGAGCAGTTCTTC. Its translation is CASSFYTHDRDIYYNEQFF.